The entry below gives a single T cell receptor beta chain sequence along with its context. The sample is drawn from a study of control samples from healthy donors and cancer patients. There are 16 residues in the CDR3. The germline gives CDR1 LNHNV, CDR2 YYDKDF (reference sequence). After removal of 5 bases from V and 4 bases from J, the junction contained 7 bases not matched to a gene. TCRdb's table, derived via immunoSEQ multiplex PCR, lists solely in-frame clones and lacks some. The data hold over 100,000 clones, with 75% to 95% observed a single time. V and J are TRBV15 and TRBJ2-1; 11 positions match TRBD1. What was sequenced was blood. The receptor's source is a man between 35 and 55 years old in good health. The CDR3 DNA reads TGTGCCACCAGCCTAAACGGACAGGGGGCGTACAATGAGCAGTTCTTC. This encodes CATSLNGQGAYNEQFF.